These T cell receptor beta chains were read from a single sample in a study of blood T cell repertoires in COVID-19. Sequencing used immunoSEQ multiplex PCR; TCRdb keeps in-frame clones, though not all of them. The sample carries hundreds of thousands of clones, about 80% recorded once. The sample comprised peripheral blood. The receptors originated from a woman aged 80 or over with acute or convalescent COVID-19. The CDR3 runs from the conserved cysteine through the conserved F or W. D genes are given only for firm matches. Size values are once, few and many counts, or a class for expanded clones, and some rows have none.

V gene	CDR3 length	J gene	D gene	clone size	CDR3 DNA	CDR3 protein
TRBV4-3	18	TRBJ2-2	TRBD2	NA	TGCGCCAGCAGCCCTCCGACTCGCGGGGGGGCCCGGGGCGGGGAGCTGTTTTTT	CASSPPTRGGARGGELFF
TRBV2	14	TRBJ2-5	NA	NA	TGTGCCAGCACGGGGATAGCGCCACAAGAGACCCAGTACTTC	CASTGIAPQETQYF
TRBV2	14	TRBJ1-5	NA	once	TGTGCCAGCAGCGCACAGGGCGGCAATCAGCCCCAGCATTTT	CASSAQGGNQPQHF
TRBV19	15	TRBJ2-1	NA	NA	TGTGCCAGTAGTAAAGGGGTCGCTCCCCGGAATGAGCAGTTCTTC	CASSKGVAPRNEQFF
TRBV29-1	14	TRBJ1-5	NA	NA	TGCAGCGTTTTGACAGGTTATAGCAATCAGCCCCAGCATTTT	CSVLTGYSNQPQHF
TRBV5-1	17	TRBJ2-3	TRBD2	NA	TGCGCCAGCAGCTTGGCTGCTAGCGGGAGGGCCGTAGATACGCAGTATTTT	CASSLAASGRAVDTQYF
TRBV19	11	TRBJ1-5	NA	few	TGTGCCAGCGGGTTGGGTGAGTCCCAGCATTTT	CASGLGESQHF
TRBV6-6	13	TRBJ1-5	NA	NA	TGTGCCAGCAGATACGACAGAAATCAGCCCCAGCATTTT	CASRYDRNQPQHF
TRBV3-1/TRBV3-2	14	TRBJ2-1	NA	NA	TGTGCCAGCAGCCAAGTTGGCGGGTACAATGAGCAGTTCTTC	CASSQVGGYNEQFF
TRBV18	17	TRBJ2-5	NA	NA	TGTGCCAGCTCACCTATTTGGCCCGGGGGTGGCCAAGAGACCCAGTACTTC	CASSPIWPGGGQETQYF
TRBV4-1	13	TRBJ1-5	NA	NA	TGCGCCAGCAGCCGCGATTGGAATCAGCCCCAGCATTTT	CASSRDWNQPQHF
TRBV19	16	TRBJ2-5	TRBD2	NA	TGTGCCAGTAGTCTCCTAGGGACTAGCGGGAAAGAGACCCAGTACTTC	CASSLLGTSGKETQYF
TRBV5-4	11	TRBJ1-2	NA	few	TGTGCCAGCAGCCTTAACTATGGCTACACCTTC	CASSLNYGYTF
TRBV5-6	13	TRBJ1-2	NA	NA	TGTGCCAGCACCCTACAGGCGGACTATGGCTACACCTTC	CASTLQADYGYTF
TRBV5-1	15	TRBJ1-2	NA	NA	TGCGCCAGCAGCATGGACAGATTAAATAACTATGGCTACACCTTC	CASSMDRLNNYGYTF
TRBV6-5	13	TRBJ1-3	NA	NA	TGTGCCAGCAGTTACTCTTCCAGAAACACCATATATTTT	CASSYSSRNTIYF
TRBV11-2	16	TRBJ2-2	TRBD1	NA	TGTGCCAGCAGCTTCGGGACAGGGTTTAGCACCGGGGAGCTGTTTTTT	CASSFGTGFSTGELFF